This is a list of T cell receptor beta chains from one sample in a study of T cell responses to AZD1222 COVID-19 vaccine. TCRdb's copy holds only in-frame clones and misses some; the assay was immunoSEQ multiplex PCR. The top ten hold 13% of the sample, which has some 90,000 clones, roughly 84% seen once. Sequences were derived from peripheral blood, sampled on day 0 of AZD1222 vaccination. The receptors were sampled from an adult in good health. Both conserved end residues are part of each CDR3. A D gene is named only where the DNA matches it firmly. A row's size may be missing; if present it is once, few, many or a size class.

j_gene,d_gene,abundance,v_gene,CDR3nt,CDR3aa
TRBJ2-3,TRBD2,NA,TRBV9,TGTGCCAGCAGCGCAGCTAGCGGGGGGATCTCAGATACGCAGTATTTT,CASSAASGGISDTQYF
TRBJ2-3,TRBD2,NA,TRBV7-2,TGTGCCAGCAGCTCTCGCGGGGGGGCCACCACAGATACGCAGTATTTT,CASSSRGGATTDTQYF
TRBJ2-2,NA,NA,TRBV15,TGTGCCACCAGCATGACATTGAACACCGGGGAGCTGTTTTTT,CATSMTLNTGELFF
TRBJ2-1,NA,NA,TRBV2,TGTGCCAGCAGCCCTCAGGGTTTCCCTAATAATGAGCAGTTCTTC,CASSPQGFPNNEQFF
TRBJ2-3,NA,NA,TRBV5-4,TGTGCCAGCAGCTCGACAGACACAGATACGCAGTATTTT,CASSSTDTDTQYF
TRBJ1-6,TRBD1,NA,TRBV5-4,TGTGCCAGCAGCCCGGGACAGGGGGCCCAATATAAGGCCCTCCACTTT,CASSPGQGAQYKALHF
TRBJ2-3,NA,NA,TRBV19,TGTGCCAGTAGAAGGACAGAGGTCGGCACGGATACGCAGTATTTT,CASRRTEVGTDTQYF
TRBJ1-3,NA,NA,TRBV19,TGTGCCAGTGCGCGGACGGCTGGAAACACCATATATTTT,CASARTAGNTIYF
TRBJ2-7,NA,NA,TRBV5-1,TGCGCCAGCAGCTGGGGGAGTACAGGGGAGCAGTACTTC,CASSWGSTGEQYF
TRBJ1-1,TRBD1,NA,TRBV7-9,TGTGCCAGCAGAGGGACAGGGGGAGAGAACACTGAAGCTTTCTTT,CASRGTGGENTEAFF
TRBJ2-3,NA,NA,TRBV7-3,TGTGCCAGCAGCTTAAGAGCGATCTCAGATACGCAGTATTTT,CASSLRAISDTQYF
TRBJ2-6,NA,NA,TRBV15,TGTGCCACCAGCAGGGGGAGCTCTGGGGCCAACGTCCTGACTTTC,CATSRGSSGANVLTF
TRBJ1-2,NA,few,TRBV9,TGTGCCAGCAGCGTAGGGGCAGGGGATGGCTATGGCTACACCTTC,CASSVGAGDGYGYTF
TRBJ1-1,NA,NA,TRBV30,TGTGCCTGGAGTGTAGGAGGGCGGACTGAAGCTTTCTTT,CAWSVGGRTEAFF
TRBJ2-7,TRBD1,few,TRBV5-1,TGCGCCAGCAGCTTCTCAGTGACCAGGGGGGAGCAGTACTTC,CASSFSVTRGEQYF
TRBJ1-2,NA,NA,TRBV3-1/TRBV3-2,TGTGCCAGCAGCCAAGATGTTAATTTCTATGGCTACACCTTC,CASSQDVNFYGYTF
TRBJ2-1,TRBD2,NA,TRBV5-1,TGCGCCAGCAGCGGGGAGCGGGGGGCTCGGCCGTTCTTC,CASSGERGARPFF
TRBJ1-1,TRBD1,NA,TRBV5-1,TGCGCCAGCAGCTTAACAGGGGGTAGGTACACTGAAGCTTTCTTT,CASSLTGGRYTEAFF
TRBJ1-2,NA,few,TRBV6-2/TRBV6-3,TGTGCCAGCAGTTACTCGAAATTCTCAGTCTATGGCTACACCTTC,CASSYSKFSVYGYTF
TRBJ2-1,NA,NA,TRBV18,TGTGCCAGCTCACCAAAGGGAGATGAGCAGTTCTTC,CASSPKGDEQFF
TRBJ1-1,NA,NA,TRBV19,TGTGCCAGTAGACTGAACACTGAAGCTTTCTTT,CASRLNTEAFF
TRBJ2-7,TRBD2,NA,TRBV11-2,TGTGCCAGCAGCCCTTCGGGGGGGGCCGAGCAGTACTTC,CASSPSGGAEQYF
TRBJ1-6,NA,NA,TRBV5-8,TGTGCCAGCAGCCCCGGACAGTATAATTCACCCCTCCACTTT,CASSPGQYNSPLHF
TRBJ1-1,NA,NA,TRBV5-8,TGTGCCAGCAGCACAGAGGGTCCTGAAGCTTTCTTT,CASSTEGPEAFF
TRBJ2-5,NA,NA,TRBV9,TGTGCCAGCAGCGGCCGGGACTCATTTGGAGAGACCCAGTACTTC,CASSGRDSFGETQYF
TRBJ2-2,NA,NA,TRBV28,TGTGCCAGCTACGGGGTCGGCACCGGGGAGCTGTTTTTT,CASYGVGTGELFF
TRBJ2-5,TRBD2,NA,TRBV5-6,TGTGCCAGCAGCTTGGCACGGGGGGGCGGGGAGACCCAGTACTTC,CASSLARGGGETQYF
TRBJ1-5,NA,NA,TRBV19,TGTGCCAGTAGTCTCCCCGGGGAAGGTCAGCCCCAGCATTTT,CASSLPGEGQPQHF
TRBJ2-2,TRBD2,few,TRBV3-1/TRBV3-2,TGTGCCAGCAGCCAAGCGCTAGCGGGGGGGCCGTGGGAGCTGTTTTTT,CASSQALAGGPWELFF
TRBJ1-3,NA,NA,TRBV11-2,TGTGCCAGCAGCTCAAGCTTAAGGGGCGGAAACACCATATATTTT,CASSSSLRGGNTIYF
TRBJ2-7,NA,NA,TRBV5-6,TGTGCCAGCAGCTCCTCCTACGAGCAGTACTTC,CASSSSYEQYF
TRBJ1-1,NA,few,TRBV7-2,TGTGCCAGCAGCCCCCCAAATAGAGGGAACACTGAAGCTTTCTTT,CASSPPNRGNTEAFF
TRBJ1-1,NA,NA,TRBV21-1,TGTGCCAGCAGCAAAGCGGCCCCCGGGACTAACACTGAAGCTTTCTTT,CASSKAAPGTNTEAFF
TRBJ1-2,TRBD1,NA,TRBV5-4,TGTGCCAGCAGCTCCCAGACAGGGCCCCATAACTATGGCTACACCTTC,CASSSQTGPHNYGYTF
TRBJ1-3,TRBD1,NA,TRBV5-4,TGTGCCAGCAGCTTGGCCGCAGGGGGACACACCATATATTTT,CASSLAAGGHTIYF
TRBJ2-1,TRBD1,NA,TRBV19,TGTGCCACCCACACGGGACAGGGCTACAATGAGCAGTTCTTC,CATHTGQGYNEQFF
TRBJ2-7,TRBD1,NA,TRBV6-5,TGTGCCAGCAATATACAGGGGCCAGGCTACGAGCAGTACTTC,CASNIQGPGYEQYF
TRBJ2-3,NA,NA,TRBV19,TGTGCCAGTACGTCGGCGGGCCGCACAGATACGCAGTATTTT,CASTSAGRTDTQYF
TRBJ2-2,TRBD1,few,TRBV11-3,TGTGCCAGCAGCCCAAGGACAGGGAGGAGCACCGGGGAGCTGTTTTTT,CASSPRTGRSTGELFF
TRBJ1-2,NA,NA,TRBV15,TGTGCCACCAGCAGAGATCTCAGTCTGGGATATGGCTACACCTTC,CATSRDLSLGYGYTF
TRBJ2-7,NA,NA,TRBV18,TGTGCCAGCTCACCACTTGGGGGACAAGTCTACGAGCAGTACTTC,CASSPLGGQVYEQYF
TRBJ2-1,NA,NA,TRBV18,TGTGCCAGCTCACCACCCAGTCTCTCCTACAATGAGCAGTTCTTC,CASSPPSLSYNEQFF
TRBJ1-1,NA,NA,TRBV10-2,TGCGCCAGCAGTGAGGACCCCGCCGGCACTGAAGCTTTCTTT,CASSEDPAGTEAFF
TRBJ2-7,TRBD2,NA,TRBV10-1,TGCGCCAGCAGCGGACTAGCGGGGGGCTACGAGCAGTACTTC,CASSGLAGGYEQYF
TRBJ1-1,NA,NA,TRBV19,TGTGCCAGCACCACGACACACAGCGGGATTAACACTGAAGCTTTCTTT,CASTTTHSGINTEAFF
TRBJ1-1,NA,NA,TRBV30,TGTGCCTGGAGTGGAGGGCGGTCATGGAACACTGAAGCTTTCTTT,CAWSGGRSWNTEAFF